Given below is one T cell receptor beta chain in context. This specimen comes from a study of blood T cell repertoires in COVID-19. Study-level background: Samples representing acute and convalescent COVID-19 were sourced from the United States, Italy and Spain.

Original analysis: Estimated nucleated cell counts came from reference gene primer amplification. This table comes from immunoSEQ multiplex PCR, and its TCRdb copy is limited to in-frame clones, with some not included. V and J calls and clone size follow that table, whereas D and trimming were derived from the DNA. The sample carries roughly 180,000 clones, about four fifths recorded once. Germline V gene lookup returns CDR1 LNHDA and CDR2 SQIVND (reference sequence). V lost 10 bases, J lost 6 bases, and 6 bases stayed unmatched. The CDR3 is 12 residues long. Ages ranged from about 18 to 89 years, with residence in approximately 25 US areas. Recovered Cohort 3 donors showed two negative PCRs, clearance, or symptom resolution.

The V call is TRBV19, the J call TRBJ1-5, with 7 bases aligning to TRBD1. This clonotype originated in a man aged 45 to 65 who had recovered from COVID-19. The sequenced sample was PBMCs or T cells enriched from blood (not recorded which). The CDR3 DNA follows: TGTGCCACCGGACAGGAGGGTCAGCCCCAGCATTTT. It translates to CATGQEGQPQHF.